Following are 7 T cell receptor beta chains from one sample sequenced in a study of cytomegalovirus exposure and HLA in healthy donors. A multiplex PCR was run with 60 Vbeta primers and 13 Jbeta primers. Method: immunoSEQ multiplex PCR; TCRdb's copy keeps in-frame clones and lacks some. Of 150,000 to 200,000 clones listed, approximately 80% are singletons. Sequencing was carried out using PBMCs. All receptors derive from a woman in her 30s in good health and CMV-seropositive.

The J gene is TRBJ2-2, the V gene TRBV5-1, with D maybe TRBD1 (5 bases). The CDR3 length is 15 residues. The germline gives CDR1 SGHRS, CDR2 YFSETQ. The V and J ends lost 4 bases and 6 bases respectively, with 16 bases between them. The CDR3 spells CASSLLEGASGELFF. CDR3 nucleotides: TGCGCCAGCAGCCTGTTAGAAGGGGCCTCCGGGGAGCTGTTTTTT.

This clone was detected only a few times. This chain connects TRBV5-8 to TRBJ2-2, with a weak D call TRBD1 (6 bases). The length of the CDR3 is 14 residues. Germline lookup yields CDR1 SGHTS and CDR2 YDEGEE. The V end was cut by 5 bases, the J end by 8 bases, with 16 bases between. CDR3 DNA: TGTGCCAGCAGTTTTGATACCGGGACAGGGGAGCTGTTTTTT. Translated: CASSFDTGTGELFF.

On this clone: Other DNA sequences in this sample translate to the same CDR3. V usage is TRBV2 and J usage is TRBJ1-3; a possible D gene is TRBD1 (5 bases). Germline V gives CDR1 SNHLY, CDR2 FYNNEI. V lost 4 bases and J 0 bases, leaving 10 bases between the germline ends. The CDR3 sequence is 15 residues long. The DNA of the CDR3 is TGTGCCAGCAGTGTCCGGACAAACTCTGGAAACACCATATATTTT. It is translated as CASSVRTNSGNTIYF.

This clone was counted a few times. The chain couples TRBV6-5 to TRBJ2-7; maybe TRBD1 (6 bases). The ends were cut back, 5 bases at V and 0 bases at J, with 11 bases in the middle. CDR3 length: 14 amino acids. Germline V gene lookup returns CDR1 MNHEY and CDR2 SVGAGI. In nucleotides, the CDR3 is TGTGCCAGCAGTACAGGGCCAAGCTCCTACGAGCAGTACTTC. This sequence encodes CASSTGPSSYEQYF.

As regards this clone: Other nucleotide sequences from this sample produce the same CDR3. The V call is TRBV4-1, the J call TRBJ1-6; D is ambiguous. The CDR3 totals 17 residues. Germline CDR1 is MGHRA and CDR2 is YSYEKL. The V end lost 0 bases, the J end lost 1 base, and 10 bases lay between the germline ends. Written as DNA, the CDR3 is TGCGCCAGCAGCCAAGATAGAGGCAGATCCTATAATTCACCCCTCCACTTT. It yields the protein CASSQDRGRSYNSPLHF.

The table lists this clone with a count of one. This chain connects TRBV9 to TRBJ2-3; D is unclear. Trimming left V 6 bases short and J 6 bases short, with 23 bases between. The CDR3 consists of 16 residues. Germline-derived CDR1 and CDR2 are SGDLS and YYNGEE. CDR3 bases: TGTGCCAGCAACCTCACTACCTCGACCCGACGCGATACGCAGTATTTT. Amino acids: CASNLTTSTRRDTQYF. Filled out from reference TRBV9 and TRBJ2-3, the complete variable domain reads DSGVTQTPKHLITATGQRVTLRCSPRSGDLSVYWYQQSLDQGLQFLIQYYNGEERAKGNILERFSAQQFPDLHSELNLSSLELGDSALYFCASNLTTSTRRDTQYFGPGTRLTVL.

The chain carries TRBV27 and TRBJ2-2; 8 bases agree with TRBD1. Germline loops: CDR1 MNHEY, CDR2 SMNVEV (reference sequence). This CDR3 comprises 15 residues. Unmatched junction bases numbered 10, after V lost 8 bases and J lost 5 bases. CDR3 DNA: TGTGCCAGCCTAAAGGGCAGGGGGCAAACCGGGGAGCTGTTTTTT. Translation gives CASLKGRGQTGELFF.